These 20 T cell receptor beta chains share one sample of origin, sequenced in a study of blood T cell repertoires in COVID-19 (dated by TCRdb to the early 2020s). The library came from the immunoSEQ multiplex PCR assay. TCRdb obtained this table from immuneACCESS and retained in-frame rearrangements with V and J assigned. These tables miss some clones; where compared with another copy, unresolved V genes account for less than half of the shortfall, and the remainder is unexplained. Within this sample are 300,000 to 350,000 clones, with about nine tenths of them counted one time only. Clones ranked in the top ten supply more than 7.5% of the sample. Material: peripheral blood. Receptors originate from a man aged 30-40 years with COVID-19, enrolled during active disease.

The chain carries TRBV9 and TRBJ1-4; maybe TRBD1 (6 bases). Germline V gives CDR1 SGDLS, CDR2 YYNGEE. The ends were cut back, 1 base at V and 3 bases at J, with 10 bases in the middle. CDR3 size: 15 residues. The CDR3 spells CASSVQGTSNEKLFF. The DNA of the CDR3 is TGTGCCAGCAGCGTACAGGGGACCTCTAATGAAAAACTGTTTTTT.

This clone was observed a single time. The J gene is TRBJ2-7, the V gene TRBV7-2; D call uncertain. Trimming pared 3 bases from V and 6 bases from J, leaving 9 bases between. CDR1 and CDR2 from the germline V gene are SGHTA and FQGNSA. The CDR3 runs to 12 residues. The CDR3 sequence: CASSFYNLEQYF. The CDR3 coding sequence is TGTGCCAGCAGCTTTTACAATCTCGAGCAGTACTTC.

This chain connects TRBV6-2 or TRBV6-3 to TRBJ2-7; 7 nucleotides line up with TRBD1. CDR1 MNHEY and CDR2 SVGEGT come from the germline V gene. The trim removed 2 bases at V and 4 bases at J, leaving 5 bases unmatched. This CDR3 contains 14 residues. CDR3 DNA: TGTGCCAGCAGTTACCAGGGGGAACTTTACGAGCAGTACTTC. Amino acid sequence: CASSYQGELYEQYF.

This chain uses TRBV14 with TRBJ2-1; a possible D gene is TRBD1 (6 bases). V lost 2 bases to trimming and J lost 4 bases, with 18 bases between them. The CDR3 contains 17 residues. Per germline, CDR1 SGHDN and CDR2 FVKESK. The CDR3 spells CASSQYVGARGYNEQFF. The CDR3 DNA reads TGTGCCAGCAGCCAATATGTCGGGGCCAGGGGATACAATGAGCAGTTCTTC.

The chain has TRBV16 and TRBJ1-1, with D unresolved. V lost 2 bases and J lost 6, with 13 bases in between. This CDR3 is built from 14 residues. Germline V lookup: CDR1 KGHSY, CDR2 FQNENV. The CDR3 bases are TGTGCCAGCAGCCAAAGAGCCGCGGGCGCTGAAGCTTTCTTT. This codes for CASSQRAAGAEAFF.

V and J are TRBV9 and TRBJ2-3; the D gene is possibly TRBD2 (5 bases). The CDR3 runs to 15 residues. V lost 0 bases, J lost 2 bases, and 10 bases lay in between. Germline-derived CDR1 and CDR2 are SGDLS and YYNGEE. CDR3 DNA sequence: TGTGCCAGCAGCGTAGAGGTGGGAGTCACAGATACGCAGTATTTT. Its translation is CASSVEVGVTDTQYF. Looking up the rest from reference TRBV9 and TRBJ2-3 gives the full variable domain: DSGVTQTPKHLITATGQRVTLRCSPRSGDLSVYWYQQSLDQGLQFLIQYYNGEERAKGNILERFSAQQFPDLHSELNLSSLELGDSALYFCASSVEVGVTDTQYFGPGTRLTVL.

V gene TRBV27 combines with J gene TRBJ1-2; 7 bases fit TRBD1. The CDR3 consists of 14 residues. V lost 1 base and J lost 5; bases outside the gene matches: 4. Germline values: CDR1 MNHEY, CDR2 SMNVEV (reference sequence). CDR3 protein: CASSLLQGSYGYTF. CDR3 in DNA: TGTGCCAGCAGTTTATTACAGGGGTCATATGGCTACACCTTC.

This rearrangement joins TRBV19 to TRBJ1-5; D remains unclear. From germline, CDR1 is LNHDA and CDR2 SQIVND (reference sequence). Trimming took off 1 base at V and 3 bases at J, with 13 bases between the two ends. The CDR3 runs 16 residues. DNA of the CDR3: TGTGCCAGTAGTATAGTAGGGAGGTGGAACAATCAGCCCCAGCATTTT. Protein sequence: CASSIVGRWNNQPQHF.

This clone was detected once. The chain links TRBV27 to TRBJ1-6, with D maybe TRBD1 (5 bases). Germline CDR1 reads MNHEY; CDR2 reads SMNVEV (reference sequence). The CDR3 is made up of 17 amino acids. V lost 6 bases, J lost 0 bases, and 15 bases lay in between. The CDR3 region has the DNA TGTGCCAGCAGCAATTGGGACTCGAGCTCCTATAATTCACCCCTCCACTTT. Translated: CASSNWDSSSYNSPLHF.

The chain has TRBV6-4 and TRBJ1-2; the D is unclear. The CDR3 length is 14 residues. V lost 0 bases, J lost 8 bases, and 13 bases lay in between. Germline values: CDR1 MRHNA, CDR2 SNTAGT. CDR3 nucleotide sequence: TGTGCCAGCAGTGACTCGACCTTGCTGCGGGGCTACACCTTC. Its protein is CASSDSTLLRGYTF.

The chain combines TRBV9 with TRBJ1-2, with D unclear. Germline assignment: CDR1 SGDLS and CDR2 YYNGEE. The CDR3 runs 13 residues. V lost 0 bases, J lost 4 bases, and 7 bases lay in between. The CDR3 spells CASSVATSYGYTF. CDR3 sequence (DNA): TGTGCCAGCAGCGTAGCTACGAGCTATGGCTACACCTTC.

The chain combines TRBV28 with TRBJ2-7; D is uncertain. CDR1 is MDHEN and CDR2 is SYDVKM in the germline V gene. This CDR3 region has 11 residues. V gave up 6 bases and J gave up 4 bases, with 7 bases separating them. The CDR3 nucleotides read TGTGCCAGCAGAATGTCTTACGAGCAGTACTTC. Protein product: CASRMSYEQYF.

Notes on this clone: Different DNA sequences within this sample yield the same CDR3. CDR3 nucleotide sequence: TGTGCCAGCTCACCTGGGACAGGGAATTCACCCCTCCACTTT. Translating gives CASSPGTGNSPLHF. J is TRBJ1-6 and V is TRBV18, with 9 bases lining up with TRBD1. There are 14 residues in the CDR3. Germline assignment: CDR1 KGHSH and CDR2 LQKENI. V lost 3 bases and J lost 7; bases outside the gene matches: 1.

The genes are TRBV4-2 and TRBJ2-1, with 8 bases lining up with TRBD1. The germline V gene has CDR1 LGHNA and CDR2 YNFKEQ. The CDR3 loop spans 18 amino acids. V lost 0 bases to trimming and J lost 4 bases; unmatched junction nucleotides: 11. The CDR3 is CASSQDYQGTGSYNEQFF. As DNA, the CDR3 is TGTGCCAGCAGCCAAGATTATCAGGGGACAGGAAGTTACAATGAGCAGTTCTTC.

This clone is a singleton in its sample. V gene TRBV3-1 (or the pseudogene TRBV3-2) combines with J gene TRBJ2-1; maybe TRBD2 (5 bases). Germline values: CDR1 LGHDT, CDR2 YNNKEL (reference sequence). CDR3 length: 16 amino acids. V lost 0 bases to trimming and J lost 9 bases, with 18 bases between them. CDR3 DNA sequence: TGTGCCAGCAGCCAAGATGGGCGGATCGAGGCGGGTGAGCAGTTCTTC. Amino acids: CASSQDGRIEAGEQFF.

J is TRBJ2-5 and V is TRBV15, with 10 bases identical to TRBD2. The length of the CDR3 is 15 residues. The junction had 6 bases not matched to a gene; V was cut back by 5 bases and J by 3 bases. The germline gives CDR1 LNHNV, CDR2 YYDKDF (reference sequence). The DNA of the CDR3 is TGTGCCACCAGCTTTGCCGGGACTAGCGAAGAGACCCAGTACTTC. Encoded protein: CATSFAGTSEETQYF. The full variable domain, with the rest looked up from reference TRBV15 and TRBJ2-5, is DAMVIQNPRYQVTQFGKPVTLSCSQTLNHNVMYWYQQKSSQAPKLLFHYYDKDFNNEADTPDNFQSRRPNTSFCFLDIRSPGLGDTAMYLCATSFAGTSEETQYFGPGTRLLVL.

For the CDR3, the DNA is TGTGCCAGCAGCGTAGGCACAGGGGTGAGAGGCACTGAAGCTTTCTTT. The encoded protein is CASSVGTGVRGTEAFF. This chain joins TRBV9 and TRBJ1-1; TRBD1 matches at 7 bases. The junction had 9 bases not matched to a gene; V was cut back by 0 bases and J by 4 bases. Germline CDR1 SGDLS, CDR2 YYNGEE. The CDR3 is 16 amino acids.

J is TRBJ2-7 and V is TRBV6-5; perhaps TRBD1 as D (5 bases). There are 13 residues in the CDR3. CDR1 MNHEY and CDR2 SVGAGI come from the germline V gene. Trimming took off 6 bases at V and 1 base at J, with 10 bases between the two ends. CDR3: CASRQVVSYEQYF. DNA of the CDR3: TGTGCCAGCAGACAGGTCGTTTCCTACGAGCAGTACTTC.

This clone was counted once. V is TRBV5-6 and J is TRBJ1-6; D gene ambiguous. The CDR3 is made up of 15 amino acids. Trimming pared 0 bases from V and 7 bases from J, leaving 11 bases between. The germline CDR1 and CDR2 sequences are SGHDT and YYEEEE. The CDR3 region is CASSLGVGENSPLHF. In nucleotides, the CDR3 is TGTGCCAGCAGCTTGGGTGTCGGGGAGAATTCACCCCTCCACTTT. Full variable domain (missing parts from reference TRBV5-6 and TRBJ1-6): DAGVTQSPTHLIKTRGQQVTLRCSPKSGHDTVSWYQQALGQGPQFIFQYYEEEERQRGNFPDRFSGHQFPNYSSELNVNALLLGDSALYLCASSLGVGENSPLHFGNGTRLTVT.

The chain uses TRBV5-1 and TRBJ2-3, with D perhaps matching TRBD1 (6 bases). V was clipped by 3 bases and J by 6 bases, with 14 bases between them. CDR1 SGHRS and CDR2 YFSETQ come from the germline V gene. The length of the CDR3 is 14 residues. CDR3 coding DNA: TGCGCCAGCAGCTCAGCAACAGGGACGGATACGCAGTATTTT. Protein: CASSSATGTDTQYF.